This T cell receptor beta chain is from a study of cytomegalovirus exposure and HLA in healthy donors. Looked up from germline, CDR1 is SGHRS and CDR2 is YFSETQ. This CDR3 comprises 14 residues. Trimming removed 0 bases from V and 5 bases from J, with 11 bases in between. 13 Jbeta primers and 60 Vbeta primers were used for the PCR. Method: immunoSEQ multiplex PCR; TCRdb's copy keeps in-frame clones and lacks some. The data show 120,000 or so clones, 77% seen once. V usage is TRBV5-1 and J usage is TRBJ1-1; TRBD1 might be the D (5 bases). The receptor comes from a man younger than 30 in good health and CMV-seropositive. Sequenced material: PBMCs. The CDR3 loop is CASSLEAGWTEAFF. CDR3 nucleotide sequence: TGCGCCAGCAGCTTGGAGGCAGGGTGGACTGAAGCTTTCTTT.